This T cell receptor (beta chain) is from a study of control samples from healthy donors and cancer patients (dated by TCRdb to about 2020). Library creation used the immunoSEQ multiplex PCR assay. In its TCRdb copy, this immuneACCESS table keeps in-frame sequences only and misses some clones. Where compared with another copy, unresolved V genes explain less than half of these, and the others have no known cause. The sample data list 130,000 to 150,000 clones, and 91% of these were observed just once. The top ten constitute approximately 2.9% of the sample. As to this clone: What antigen it recognizes has not been identified. The record has no base qualities; no much larger clone is one base away.

V and J are trimmed by 0 bases and 6 bases, and the gene matches miss 6 bases of the junction. The germline V gene encodes CDR1 SGHRS and CDR2 YFSETQ. The CDR3 measures 14 amino acids from cysteine to phenylalanine. Only CDR3 DNA is held: 42 bases, read in frame from base 1. Material for sequencing was blood. This sequence uses TRBV5-1 and TRBJ2-7; 7 middle bases align to TRBD1. The sequence was obtained from a man aged 30 to 39 in good health. Read as DNA, the sequence is TGCGCCAGCAGCTTGGGAACTTACAGGGGCGAGCAGTACTTC. Translated, this gives CASSLGTYRGEQYF.